These 11 T cell receptor beta chains came from one sample sequenced in a study of OX40 agonist ivuxolimab in advanced cancers. Profiling relied on immunoSEQ multiplex PCR, and the TCRdb table lists in-frame clones only, not all of them. The sample comprises 65,000 to 95,000 clones, 70% to 90% of which are singletons, and 5% to 6.5% rests with the top ten. Sequencing was performed on CD4+ or CD8+ T cells sorted from blood, taken in a trial of the OX40 agonist ivuxolimab. The receptors were gathered from an adult with an advanced solid tumor such as melanoma, head and neck, liver or kidney cancer.

This clone was counted only a few times. The chain is built from TRBV18 and TRBJ2-2, with 10 bases identical to TRBD2. J was trimmed by 6 bases and V by 4 bases; bases with no gene match: 8. Germline V CDR1 and CDR2: KGHSH, LQKENI. The CDR3 is made up of 16 amino acids. DNA of the CDR3: TGTGCCAGCTCACTTCAAGCGGGAGGGCCGTCCGGGGAGCTGTTTTTT. As protein: CASSLQAGGPSGELFF.

The rearrangement uses TRBV11-2 and TRBJ2-1; D is perhaps TRBD2 (6 bases). Germline CDR1 is SGHAT and CDR2 is FQNNGV. The CDR3 sequence is 18 residues long. Trimming removed 2 bases from V and 0 bases from J, with 17 bases in between. The CDR3 here is CASSLTPLAPSSYNEQFF. CDR3 in DNA: TGTGCCAGCAGCTTAACGCCCCTAGCGCCAAGCTCCTACAATGAGCAGTTCTTC. Together with reference TRBV11-2 and TRBJ2-1, the CDR3 gives the full variable domain: EAGVAQSPRYKIIEKRQSVAFWCNPISGHATLYWYQQILGQGPKLLIQFQNNGVVDDSQLPKDRFSAERLKGVDSTLKIQPAKLEDSAVYLCASSLTPLAPSSYNEQFFGPGTRLTVL.

The J gene is TRBJ2-7, the V gene TRBV5-6, with TRBD1 matching 7 bases. V dropped 0 bases and J dropped 3; count of bases not matched to a gene: 6. Germline values: CDR1 SGHDT, CDR2 YYEEEE. The CDR3 loop spans 15 amino acids. CDR3 loop: CASSLVGTVIYEQYF. As DNA, the CDR3 is TGTGCCAGCAGCTTGGTTGGGACAGTCATCTACGAGCAGTACTTC.

This clone was observed a handful of times. V and J are TRBV19 and TRBJ1-1; D is unresolved. The germline V gene encodes CDR1 LNHDA and CDR2 SQIVND (reference sequence). This CDR3 comprises 11 residues. Trimming removed 8 bases at V and 1 base at J, with 5 bases between. The DNA for the CDR3 is TGTGCCAGTCGACAGAACACTGAAGCTTTCTTT. This gives the protein CASRQNTEAFF.

V and J are TRBV7-3 and TRBJ1-6; D not resolved. V was trimmed by 2 bases and J by 5 bases, leaving 13 bases between them. The CDR3 contains 16 residues. CDR1 and CDR2 from the germline V gene are SGHTA and FQGTGA. The CDR3, as DNA: TGTGCCAGCAGCTTAGATCGGGCGGAAAATAATTCACCCCTCCACTTT. Translating gives CASSLDRAENNSPLHF.

The chain is built from TRBV2 and TRBJ2-7; perhaps TRBD1 as D (6 bases). Germline lookup yields CDR1 SNHLY and CDR2 FYNNEI. Between the trimmed V and J ends, which lost 6 bases and 0 bases, there was a span of 18 bases. The CDR3 is 16 residues long. The CDR3: CASSVDRTVSSYEQYF. CDR3 nucleotides: TGTGCCAGCAGCGTCGATAGGACAGTTAGCTCCTACGAGCAGTACTTC.

At least ten counts were recorded for this clone. This chain uses TRBV18 with TRBJ1-2; 7 bases are shared with TRBD1. CDR1 and CDR2 from the germline V gene are KGHSH and LQKENI. This CDR3 contains 15 residues. V gave up 4 bases and J gave up 10 bases; unmatched junction bases: 15. CDR3 DNA: TGTGCCAGCTCACTCGGATCAGGGGGAGAGAGGGACTACACCTTC. Its protein is CASSLGSGGERDYTF.

The genes are TRBV25-1 and TRBJ2-7; D may correspond to TRBD1 or TRBD2 (6 bases each). V shed 1 base and J shed 2 bases, with 15 bases lying between them. The germline V gene has CDR1 MGHDK and CDR2 SYGVNS. This CDR3 region has 16 residues. The CDR3 nucleotides are TGTGCCAGCAGTGAATTTGGAGGGGGGACGACCTACGAGCAGTACTTC. Encoded protein: CASSEFGGGTTYEQYF.

The V and J genes are TRBV19 and TRBJ2-6, with D perhaps matching TRBD2 (5 bases). V lost 7 bases and J 1 base, leaving 11 bases between the germline ends. This CDR3 has 15 amino acids. Germline loops: CDR1 LNHDA, CDR2 SQIVND (reference sequence). The CDR3 region is CASILRGSGANVLTF. The CDR3 bases are TGTGCCAGTATTCTCCGGGGATCTGGGGCCAACGTCCTGACTTTC.

This clone was picked up a small number of times. The chain employs TRBV19 and TRBJ1-6; D not certain. Germline lookup yields CDR1 LNHDA and CDR2 SQIVND (reference sequence). The germline V and J ends were trimmed by 8 bases and 9 bases, with 17 bases remaining between them. This CDR3 is 14 amino acids long. The CDR3 protein is CASSVASGASPLHF. The CDR3 coding sequence is TGTGCCAGTTCGGTGGCCAGTGGAGCTTCACCCCTCCACTTT.

The genes are TRBV11-1 and TRBJ1-2, with D hard to call. Germline V gives CDR1 SGHAT, CDR2 FQDESV (reference sequence). The CDR3 has 13 amino acids. V lost 4 bases and J lost 8, with 14 bases in between. The CDR3 spells CASSSEKGWGYTF. CDR3 sequence (DNA): TGTGCCAGCAGCTCGGAGAAGGGTTGGGGCTACACCTTC.